One and the same sample provided the 20 T cell receptor beta chains below, sequenced in a study of shared clonotypes between healthy human individuals. The method was immunoSEQ multiplex PCR; TCRdb's version includes in-frame clones alone and lacks a portion of them. This table holds under 1,900,000 clones, roughly 98.5% found once. Sequenced: naive CD4+ T cells sorted from blood. Noted subset: CD45RA+ positively selected. Receptor source: a man aged 30 to 45 in good health.

The chain is built from TRBV28 and TRBJ2-1, with 7 bases identical to TRBD1. Germline lookup yields CDR1 MDHEN and CDR2 SYDVKM. This CDR3 comprises 14 residues. V lost 5 bases to trimming and J lost 10 bases; unmatched junction nucleotides: 11. Here the CDR3 DNA reads TGTGCCAGCAGTCCCCTTTTGACAGGGAACGAGCAGTTCTTC. Translating it yields CASSPLLTGNEQFF. Combining the CDR3 with reference TRBV28 and TRBJ2-1 gives the whole variable domain DVKVTQSSRYLVKRTGEKVFLECVQDMDHENMFWYRQDPGLGLRLIYFSYDVKMKEKGDIPEGYSVSREKKERFSLILESASTNQTSMYLCASSPLLTGNEQFFGPGTRLTVL.

This clone was recorded once. The chain recombines TRBV6-5 with TRBJ2-7; no firm D call. The V and J ends lost 0 bases and 2 bases respectively, with 11 bases between them. This CDR3 comprises 15 residues. The germline CDR1 and CDR2 sequences are MNHEY and SVGAGI. The CDR3 bases are TGTGCCAGCAGTTACTCGAGAGACAACGCCTACGAGCAGTACTTC. Its protein is CASSYSRDNAYEQYF.

The chain carries TRBV9 and TRBJ2-1; the D gene is possibly TRBD1 (5 bases). Germline CDR1 SGDLS, CDR2 YYNGEE. Trimming stripped 1 base from V and 6 bases from J, with 8 bases between. The CDR3 runs to 13 residues. For the CDR3, the DNA is TGTGCCAGCAGCGTATCCAGGGTCAATGAGCAGTTCTTC. Translating gives CASSVSRVNEQFF.

DNA for the CDR3: TGTGCCACCGTCATGGACTGGCGAAGCACAGATACGCAGTATTTT. This translates into CATVMDWRSTDTQYF. The chain carries TRBV15 and TRBJ2-3, with TRBD2 as a possible D gene (5 bases). V dropped 8 bases and J dropped 0 bases, with 15 bases sitting between them. Germline CDR1 is LNHNV and CDR2 is YYDKDF (reference sequence). The CDR3 is 15 amino acids.

V and J are TRBV7-9 and TRBJ2-7; D ambiguous. Trimming shortened V by 1 base and J by 9 bases, and 7 bases separated the two germline ends. CDR1 and CDR2 from the germline V gene are SEHNR and FQNEAQ (reference sequence). The CDR3 consists of 11 residues. CDR3 region: CASSLVGVQYF. The CDR3 coding sequence is TGTGCCAGCAGCTTAGTTGGTGTGCAGTACTTC.

The rearrangement joins TRBV6-6 to TRBJ1-5; D is uncertain. The CDR3 has 15 amino acids. V was trimmed by 5 bases and J by 0 bases, leaving 11 bases between them. CDR1 MNHNY and CDR2 SVGAGI come from the germline V gene (reference sequence). CDR3 loop: CASSLTGSSNQPQHF. As DNA, the CDR3 is TGTGCCAGCAGTCTTACGGGGTCTAGCAATCAGCCCCAGCATTTT.

The CDR3 protein is CARATGFQETQYF. Written as DNA, the CDR3 is TGTGCCCGTGCGACAGGATTCCAAGAGACCCAGTACTTC. The chain joins TRBV30 to TRBJ2-5; weak D call: TRBD1 (6 bases). CDR3 length: 13 residues. V lost 8 bases and J lost 1, with 14 bases in between. From germline, CDR1 is GTSNPN and CDR2 SVGIG (reference sequence).

This sequence joins TRBV7-9 and TRBJ2-2; TRBD2 matches 7 bases. This CDR3 has 17 residues. The trim removed 5 bases at V and 5 bases at J, leaving 14 bases unmatched. Germline CDR1 SEHNR, CDR2 FQNEAQ (reference sequence). The DNA of the CDR3 is TGTGCCAGCAGCCTCAGCACCGGCGGGAGACTAACCGGGGAGCTGTTTTTT. The encoded protein is CASSLSTGGRLTGELFF.

The gene calls are TRBV6-1 and TRBJ2-5, with a weak D call TRBD2 (6 bases). Trimming shortened V by 5 bases and J by 2 bases, and 15 bases separated the two germline ends. This CDR3 comprises 15 residues. Germline CDR1 MNHNS, CDR2 SASEGT. The CDR3 bases are TGTGCCAGCAGTCCGGGGCGGAGGGTTCAAGAGACCCAGTACTTC. Translated, it gives CASSPGRRVQETQYF.

This sequence joins TRBV2 and TRBJ2-2, with TRBD1 matching 7 bases. J was trimmed by 2 bases and V by 8 bases; bases with no gene match: 8. Germline V gives CDR1 SNHLY, CDR2 FYNNEI. This CDR3 contains 15 residues. The CDR3 DNA reads TGTGCCAGCCTAGACAGGGCCCTAAACACCGGGGAGCTGTTTTTT. It translates to CASLDRALNTGELFF.

The gene calls are TRBV5-1 and TRBJ1-1; D might be TRBD1 (5 bases). The CDR3 has 12 amino acids. V was cut by 4 bases and J by 4 bases, with 8 bases left in between. Looked up from germline, CDR1 is SGHRS and CDR2 is YFSETQ. The DNA of the CDR3 is TGCGCCAGCAGCCCGAGGGGCACTGAAGCTTTCTTT. This encodes CASSPRGTEAFF. Complete variable domain (other parts from reference TRBV5-1 and TRBJ1-1): KAGVTQTPRYLIKTRGQQVTLSCSPISGHRSVSWYQQTPGQGLQFLFEYFSETQRNKGNFPGRFSGRQFSNSRSEMNVSTLELGDSALYLCASSPRGTEAFFGQGTRLTVV.

This chain uses TRBV29-1 with TRBJ2-5; TRBD2 agrees at 7 bases. This CDR3 spans 14 amino acids. Germline CDR1 is SQVTM and CDR2 is ANQGSEA. The trim removed 4 bases at V and 4 bases at J, leaving 9 bases unmatched. CDR3 coding DNA: TGCAGCGTTGTAGGCAGCTGGACTAGAGAGACCCAGTACTTC. Amino acid sequence: CSVVGSWTRETQYF.

The V and J genes are TRBV18 and TRBJ2-6; unclear D gene. CDR1 KGHSH and CDR2 LQKENI come from the germline V gene. The CDR3 sequence is 16 residues long. The V end was cut by 3 bases, the J end by 0 bases, with 9 bases between. The CDR3 bases are TGTGCCAGCTCACCCGGGCAGGCCTCTGGGGCCAACGTCCTGACTTTC. The encoded protein is CASSPGQASGANVLTF. The full variable domain, with the rest looked up from reference TRBV18 and TRBJ2-6, is NAGVMQNPRHLVRRRGQEARLRCSPMKGHSHVYWYRQLPEEGLKFMVYLQKENIIDESGMPKERFSAEFPKEGPSILRIQQVVRGDSAAYFCASSPGQASGANVLTFGAGSRLTVL.

This chain uses TRBV29-1 with TRBJ2-7; a possible D gene is TRBD1 (5 bases). The CDR3 is made up of 11 amino acids. The V and J ends lost 3 bases and 7 bases respectively, with 10 bases between them. Germline-derived CDR1 and CDR2 are SQVTM and ANQGSEA. The CDR3 loop is CSVEKGAEQYF. CDR3 nucleotide sequence: TGCAGCGTTGAGAAAGGGGCTGAGCAGTACTTC.

This chain uses TRBV27 with TRBJ1-5, with D possibly matching TRBD1 (6 bases). CDR1 is MNHEY, CDR2 SMNVEV, per germline (reference sequence). The CDR3 is 16 residues long. The germline V and J ends were trimmed by 4 bases and 2 bases, with 15 bases remaining between them. CDR3 loop: CASSSTQGSRNQPQHF. The CDR3 DNA follows: TGTGCCAGCAGTTCCACGCAGGGGAGTCGCAATCAGCCCCAGCATTTT.

The J gene is TRBJ2-7, the V gene TRBV28, with 11 nucleotides matching TRBD2. CDR3 length: 15 amino acids. The V and J ends lost 7 bases and 3 bases, in that order; junction bases with no gene match: 8. Germline loops: CDR1 MDHEN, CDR2 SYDVKM. The CDR3 loop reads CASKLLAGGGYEQYF. DNA for the CDR3: TGTGCCAGCAAATTGCTAGCGGGAGGAGGCTACGAGCAGTACTTC.

V and J are TRBV28 and TRBJ1-5; 7 bases match TRBD1. Losses at the gene ends were 3 bases for V and 0 bases for J; bases not matched to a gene: 5. CDR3 length equals 16 residues. Germline V lookup: CDR1 MDHEN, CDR2 SYDVKM. CDR3 residues: CASSLNRGLSNQPQHF. The CDR3 nucleotides are TGTGCCAGCAGTTTGAACAGGGGACTTAGCAATCAGCCCCAGCATTTT.

The J gene is TRBJ2-2, the V gene TRBV2, with a weak D call TRBD2 (5 bases). The germline V and J ends were trimmed by 0 bases and 7 bases, with 12 bases remaining between them. The CDR3 covers 15 residues. The germline V gene has CDR1 SNHLY and CDR2 FYNNEI. The CDR3 nucleotides are TGTGCCAGCAGTGAAGCCGTCCGGGGTATCGGGGAGCTGTTTTTT. It codes for CASSEAVRGIGELFF.

This chain connects TRBV4-1 to TRBJ2-2; possibly TRBD2 for D (6 bases). With 0 bases removed from V and 7 bases from J, the gap between germline ends came to 12 bases. Germline CDR1 is MGHRA and CDR2 is YSYEKL. This CDR3 has 15 amino acids. CDR3 sequence: CASSQEGGWLGELFF. The CDR3 DNA reads TGCGCCAGCAGCCAAGAGGGAGGATGGCTCGGGGAGCTGTTTTTT.

The V call is TRBV11-2, the J call TRBJ1-2, with D uncertain. The CDR3 has 15 residues. The V and J ends lost 0 bases and 0 bases respectively, with 8 bases between them. CDR1 and CDR2 from the germline V gene are SGHAT and FQNNGV. CDR3 amino acids: CASSLEGGPNYGYTF. The CDR3 DNA follows: TGTGCCAGCAGCTTAGAGGGTGGACCTAACTATGGCTACACCTTC.